This TCR beta chain stems from a study of blood T cell repertoires in COVID-19. The CDR3 sequence is 14 residues long. Trimming removed 8 bases at V and 0 bases at J, with 11 bases between. Looked up from germline, CDR1 is SNHLY and CDR2 is FYNNEI. Clones were read by immunoSEQ multiplex PCR, and TCRdb kept only the in-frame ones, dropping some. The data hold roughly 150,000 clones, with 76% observed a single time. Specimen: peripheral blood. The clonotype was recovered from an elderly woman with acute or convalescent COVID-19. The rearrangement uses TRBV2 and TRBJ1-5, with D possibly matching TRBD1 (6 bases). The CDR3 is CASGQSNSNQPQHF. The CDR3 bases are TGTGCCAGCGGACAGAGTAATAGCAATCAGCCCCAGCATTTT.